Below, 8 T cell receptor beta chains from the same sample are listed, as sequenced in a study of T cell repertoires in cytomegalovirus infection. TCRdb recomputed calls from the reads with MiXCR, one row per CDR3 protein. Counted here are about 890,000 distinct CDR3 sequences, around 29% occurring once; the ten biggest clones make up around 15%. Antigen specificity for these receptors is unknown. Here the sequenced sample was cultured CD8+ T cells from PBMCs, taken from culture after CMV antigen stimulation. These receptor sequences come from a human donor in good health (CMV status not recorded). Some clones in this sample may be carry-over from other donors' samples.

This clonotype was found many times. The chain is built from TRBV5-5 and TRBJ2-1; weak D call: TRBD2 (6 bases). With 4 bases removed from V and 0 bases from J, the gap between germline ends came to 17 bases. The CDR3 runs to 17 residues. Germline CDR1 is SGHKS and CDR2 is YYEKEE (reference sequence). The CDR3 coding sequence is TGTGCCAGCAGCCCGGAGGGACTCCTAAGCTCCTACAATGAGCAGTTCTTC. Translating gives CASSPEGLLSSYNEQFF.

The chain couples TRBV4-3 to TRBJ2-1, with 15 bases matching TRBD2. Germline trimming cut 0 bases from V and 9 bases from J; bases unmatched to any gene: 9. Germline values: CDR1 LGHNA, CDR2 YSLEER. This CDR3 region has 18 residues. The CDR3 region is CASSQDPGLAGGPVEQFF. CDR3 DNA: TGCGCCAGCAGCCAAGACCCAGGACTAGCGGGGGGGCCGGTTGAGCAGTTCTTC.

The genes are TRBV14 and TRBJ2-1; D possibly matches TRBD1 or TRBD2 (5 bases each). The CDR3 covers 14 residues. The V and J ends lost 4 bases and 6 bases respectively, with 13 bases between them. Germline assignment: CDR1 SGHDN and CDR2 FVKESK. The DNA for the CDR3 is TGTGCCAGCAGCCTCCGGGACGACCTCAATGAGCAGTTCTTC. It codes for CASSLRDDLNEQFF.

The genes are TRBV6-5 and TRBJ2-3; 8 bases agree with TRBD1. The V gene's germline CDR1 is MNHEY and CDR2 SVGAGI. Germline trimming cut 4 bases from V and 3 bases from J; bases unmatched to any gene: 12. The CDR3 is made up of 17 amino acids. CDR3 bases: TGTGCCAGCAGTTCCTGGATTGGACAGGGTCGTACAGATACGCAGTATTTT. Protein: CASSSWIGQGRTDTQYF.

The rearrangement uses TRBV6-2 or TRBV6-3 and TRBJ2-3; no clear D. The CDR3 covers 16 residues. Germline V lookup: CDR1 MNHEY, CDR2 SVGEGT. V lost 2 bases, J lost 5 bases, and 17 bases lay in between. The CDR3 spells CASSYLTPQGQDTQYF. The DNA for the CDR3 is TGTGCCAGCAGTTACCTGACACCACAAGGGCAAGATACGCAGTATTTT.

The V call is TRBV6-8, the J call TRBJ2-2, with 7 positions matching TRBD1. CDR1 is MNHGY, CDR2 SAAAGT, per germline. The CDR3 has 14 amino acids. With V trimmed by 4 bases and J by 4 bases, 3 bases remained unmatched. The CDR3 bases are TGTGCCAGCAGTTCCGGGACAGTCACCGGGGAGCTGTTTTTT. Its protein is CASSSGTVTGELFF.

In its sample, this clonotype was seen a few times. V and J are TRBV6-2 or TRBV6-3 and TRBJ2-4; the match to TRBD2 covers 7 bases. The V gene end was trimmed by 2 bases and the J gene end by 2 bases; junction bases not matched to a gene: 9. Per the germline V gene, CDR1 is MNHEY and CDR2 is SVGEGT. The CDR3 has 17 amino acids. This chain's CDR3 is CASSYPGLVGTKNIQYF. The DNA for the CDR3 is TGTGCCAGCAGTTACCCTGGACTAGTAGGGACCAAAAACATTCAGTACTTC.

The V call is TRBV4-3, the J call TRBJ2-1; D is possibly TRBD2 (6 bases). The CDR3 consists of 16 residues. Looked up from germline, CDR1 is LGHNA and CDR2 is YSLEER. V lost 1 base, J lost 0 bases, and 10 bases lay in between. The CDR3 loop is CASSQGRGYSYNEQFF. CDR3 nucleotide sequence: TGCGCCAGCAGCCAAGGTCGGGGGTACTCCTACAATGAGCAGTTCTTC.